The following is a T cell receptor (beta chain) sequence with its context. The antigen is undetermined. The source of the sample is a study of cytomegalovirus exposure and HLA in healthy donors. Across the whole study: Earlier work reported around 110 million unique TCR beta sequences from about 180 million T cells.

The CDR3 is 16 residues long. From germline, CDR1 is GTSNPN and CDR2 SVGIG (reference sequence). Trimming cost V 0 bases and J 1 base; bases outside gene matches: 7. It was with 60 Vbeta and 13 Jbeta primers that the PCR ran. Source study methods: A later analysis tallied some 80 million unique TCR beta chains, about 11 million of them shared. TCRdb's table, derived via immunoSEQ multiplex PCR, lists solely in-frame clones and lacks some. The V and J calls and clone size come from that table; D and trimming were worked out from the DNA. Of 180,000 or so clones in the sample, about three quarters were seen once. Study findings and constraints: Solely CMV serostatus was available to characterize immune exposure. For presence/absence analyses, sequencing depth was assumed to be roughly uniform across donors.

What was sequenced was PBMCs. The rearrangement joins TRBV30 to TRBJ2-5; 8 bases agree with TRBD2. The receptor's source is a man between 18 and 35 years old in good health and CMV-seronegative. CDR3 in amino acids: CAWSVGQRGPQETQYF. The CDR3 nucleotides are TGTGCCTGGAGTGTAGGGCAGCGGGGGCCCCAAGAGACCCAGTACTTC.